Presented here are 13 T cell receptor beta chains from one specimen sequenced in a study of cytomegalovirus exposure and HLA in healthy donors. 13 Jbeta primers and 60 Vbeta primers were used for the PCR. Using immunoSEQ multiplex PCR, the repertoire was profiled, and TCRdb retains in-frame clones only, with some absent. The sample totals tens of thousands of clones. Sequenced sample: PBMCs. These receptors all come from a woman under 40 in good health and CMV-seropositive.

This rearrangement joins TRBV7-9 to TRBJ1-3; TRBD1 matches 7 bases. J was trimmed by 4 bases and V by 4 bases; bases with no gene match: 10. Germline V gene sequence: CDR1 SEHNR, CDR2 FQNEAQ (reference sequence). This CDR3 has 16 amino acids. CDR3 sequence reads: CASSSRAQGTGNTIYF. CDR3 DNA: TGTGCCAGCAGCTCTAGGGCACAGGGGACCGGAAACACCATATATTTT.

The rearrangement joins TRBV5-6 to TRBJ2-2, with D perhaps TRBD1 (6 bases). V lost 0 bases, J lost 4 bases, and 7 bases lay in between. The CDR3 has 14 residues. Germline CDR1 SGHDT, CDR2 YYEEEE. CDR3 coding DNA: TGTGCCAGCAGCTTGGACAGGGCCACCGGGGAGCTGTTTTTT. Protein product: CASSLDRATGELFF. The full variable domain, rest sourced from reference TRBV5-6 and TRBJ2-2, is DAGVTQSPTHLIKTRGQQVTLRCSPKSGHDTVSWYQQALGQGPQFIFQYYEEEERQRGNFPDRFSGHQFPNYSSELNVNALLLGDSALYLCASSLDRATGELFFGEGSRLTVL.

The V and J genes are TRBV2 and TRBJ1-1; perhaps TRBD1 as D (5 bases). Germline values: CDR1 SNHLY, CDR2 FYNNEI. The CDR3 runs 14 residues. V was shortened by 6 bases and J by 4 bases, with 15 bases between the two germline ends. This chain's CDR3 is CASSLLGGATEAFF. The CDR3 nucleotides read TGTGCCAGCAGCTTGCTAGGAGGGGCCACTGAAGCTTTCTTT. Full variable domain (missing parts from reference TRBV2 and TRBJ1-1): EPEVTQTPSHQVTQMGQEVILRCVPISNHLYFYWYRQILGQKVEFLVSFYNNEISEKSEIFDDQFSVERPDGSNFTLKIRSTKLEDSAMYFCASSLLGGATEAFFGQGTRLTVV.

J is TRBJ2-3 and V is TRBV28; 7 nucleotides line up with TRBD1. The V gene end was trimmed by 7 bases and the J gene end by 1 base; junction bases not matched to a gene: 2. This CDR3 spans 13 amino acids. Per germline, CDR1 MDHEN and CDR2 SYDVKM. The CDR3 sequence: CASTTGGTDTQYF. CDR3 sequence (DNA): TGTGCCAGCACCACAGGGGGCACAGATACGCAGTATTTT.

This chain uses TRBV4-2 with TRBJ1-5, with D possibly TRBD1 on 5 matching bases. Germline values: CDR1 LGHNA, CDR2 YNFKEQ. V was pared by 1 base and J by 2 bases, with 9 bases between. The CDR3 is made up of 15 amino acids. CDR3 nucleotides: TGTGCCAGCAGCCAAGTCGGAGGGGGCAATCAGCCCCAGCATTTT. This gives the protein CASSQVGGGNQPQHF.

This chain joins TRBV6-5 and TRBJ2-6, with D tentatively TRBD2 (6 bases). V dropped 11 bases and J dropped 4 bases, with 12 bases sitting between them. The CDR3 loop spans 13 amino acids. In germline, CDR1 is MNHEY, CDR2 SVGAGI. The CDR3 nucleotides are TGTGCCGTGGGGGGTGCAGGGGCCAACGTCCTGACTTTC. This translates into CAVGGAGANVLTF.

The chain's CDR3 is CAISEQGQSYEQYF. The CDR3 DNA sequence: TGTGCCATCAGCGAACAGGGACAGTCCTACGAGCAGTACTTC. This sequence joins TRBV10-3 and TRBJ2-7; 7 bases align to TRBD1. The CDR3 covers 14 residues. The junction had 6 bases not matched to a gene; V was cut back by 6 bases and J by 1 base. Germline V lookup: CDR1 ENHRY, CDR2 SYGVKD.

V is TRBV2 and J is TRBJ2-4; possible D gene TRBD2, 5 bases. The CDR3 contains 11 residues. The V gene's germline CDR1 is SNHLY and CDR2 FYNNEI. The germline V and J ends were trimmed by 5 bases and 15 bases, with 14 bases remaining between them. DNA for the CDR3: TGTGCCAGCAGTCTCCGGGGTCAGCTGTACTTC. It encodes CASSLRGQLYF.

V and J are TRBV9 and TRBJ2-5, with D possibly TRBD2 on 5 matching bases. Germline V gives CDR1 SGDLS, CDR2 YYNGEE. Trimming left V 0 bases short and J 2 bases short, with 11 bases between. This CDR3 has 15 amino acids. CDR3 nucleotide sequence: TGTGCCAGCAGCGTAGCGGGGAATAATCAAGAGACCCAGTACTTC. The encoded protein is CASSVAGNNQETQYF.

The chain joins TRBV30 to TRBJ2-1; 8 nucleotides agree with TRBD2. Germline-derived CDR1 and CDR2 are GTSNPN and SVGIG (reference sequence). With V trimmed by 6 bases and J by 2 bases, 6 bases remained unmatched. CDR3 size: 14 residues. The CDR3 nucleotides read TGTGCCTGTACCGGGACTAGTCCCTACAATGAGCAGTTCTTC. It specifies CACTGTSPYNEQFF.

The chain couples TRBV30 to TRBJ2-7; D perhaps matches TRBD2 (5 bases). V was cut by 4 bases and J by 1 base, with 8 bases left in between. The germline gives CDR1 GTSNPN, CDR2 SVGIG (reference sequence). The CDR3 loop spans 12 amino acids. The CDR3 DNA sequence: TGTGCCTGGACTAGCACTTCCTACGAGCAGTACTTC. Translation gives CAWTSTSYEQYF. Full variable domain (rest looked up from reference TRBV30 and TRBJ2-7): SQTIHQWPATLVQPVGSPLSLECTVEGTSNPNLYWYRQAAGRGLQLLFYSVGIGQISSEVPQNLSASRPQDRQFILSSKKLLLSDSGFYLCAWTSTSYEQYFGPGTRLTVT.

This chain links TRBV6-5 with TRBJ1-5, with 10 bases aligning to TRBD1. The trim removed 4 bases at V and 6 bases at J, leaving 3 bases unmatched. CDR1 and CDR2 (germline): MNHEY, SVGAGI. This CDR3 is built from 14 residues. Here the CDR3 DNA reads TGTGCCAGCAGTTTGACAGGGGGCGTTCAGCCCCAGCATTTT. Translation gives CASSLTGGVQPQHF.

This rearrangement joins TRBV5-6 to TRBJ1-5; D is perhaps TRBD1 (6 bases). CDR1 and CDR2 (germline): SGHDT, YYEEEE. V lost 4 bases and J 4 bases, leaving 9 bases between the germline ends. This CDR3 has 13 amino acids. CDR3 amino acids: CASSLTGNQPQHF. Written as DNA, the CDR3 is TGTGCCAGCAGCCTTACAGGGAATCAGCCCCAGCATTTT. The whole variable domain, remainder taken from reference TRBV5-6 and TRBJ1-5, is DAGVTQSPTHLIKTRGQQVTLRCSPKSGHDTVSWYQQALGQGPQFIFQYYEEEERQRGNFPDRFSGHQFPNYSSELNVNALLLGDSALYLCASSLTGNQPQHFGDGTRLSIL.